A selection of T cell receptor beta chains follows, all from one sample in a study of breast tumors, draining lymph nodes, adjacent tissues. TCRdb reanalysed the multiplex PCR reads using MiXCR and keeps one entry per CDR3 protein. The sample consists of about 80,000 distinct CDR3 sequences, 15% to 20% of them appearing once. Source material: axillary lymph node tissue. The receptors here all came from a female donor with breast cancer. Some clones in this sample may be carry-over from other donors' samples. CDR3s include the opening cysteine and the closing phenylalanine or tryptophan. The order of the fields is D gene, V gene, J gene, clone size, CDR3 DNA, CDR3 protein. A D gene is named only where the DNA matches it firmly. Clone size appears in some rows only: once, few, many, or a class for an expanded clone.

TRBD1	TRBV20-1	TRBJ2-7	many	TGCAGTGCTAGATCCGGGACAGGTGGGGGTTCAACCTACGAGCAGTACTTC	CSARSGTGGGSTYEQYF
TRBD1	TRBV6-5	TRBJ2-3	many	TGTGCCAGCAGCAGGACAGGGGGCGGTTTAGATACGCAGTATTTT	CASSRTGGGLDTQYF
NA	TRBV2	TRBJ1-3	many	TGTGCCAGCAGTGAGTGGGCAGGGTATGGAAACACCATATATTTT	CASSEWAGYGNTIYF
TRBD1	TRBV7-2	TRBJ2-3	many	TGTGCCAGCAGCTTAAGCAGGGGGCAGGGAGATACGCAGTATTTT	CASSLSRGQGDTQYF
TRBD1	TRBV19	TRBJ2-3	many	TGTGCCAGTAGAAGACAGGGGGCTAAGGATACGCAGTATTTT	CASRRQGAKDTQYF
TRBD1	TRBV25-1	TRBJ2-3	many	TGTGCCAGCAGTGGAGGGACAGGGAGGAGAGTACTGGATACGCAGTATTTT	CASSGGTGRRVLDTQYF
TRBD2	TRBV6-2/TRBV6-3	TRBJ2-1	many	TGTGCCACCAGACTAGCGGGAGGGTTTTACAATGAGCAGTTCTTC	CATRLAGGFYNEQFF
NA	TRBV20-1	TRBJ1-2	many	TGCAGTGCTAGAGGGGACGCGGGCTATGGCTACACCTTC	CSARGDAGYGYTF
NA	TRBV6-2/TRBV6-3	TRBJ1-5	few	TGTGCCAGCAGTGAACTGGATCAGCCCCAGCATTTT	CASSELDQPQHF
TRBD1	TRBV30	TRBJ1-2	NA	TGTGCCTGGAGTATGGCCGGGACAGGCACTGGCTACACCTTC	CAWSMAGTGTGYTF
NA	TRBV12-3/TRBV12-4	TRBJ1-3	many	TGTGCCAGCAGATTATCAGGGCCCTCTGGAAACACCATATATTTT	CASRLSGPSGNTIYF
NA	TRBV4-1	TRBJ2-1	many	TGCGCCAGCAGCCAAGATCAGGGGACTCTATACAATGAGCAGTTCTTC	CASSQDQGTLYNEQFF
TRBD2	TRBV11-3	TRBJ2-7	many	TGTGCCAGCAGCTTAGGAAGTCTAGCGGAGGGGATTTACGAGCAGTACTTC	CASSLGSLAEGIYEQYF
TRBD2	TRBV6-2/TRBV6-3	TRBJ2-7	many	TGTGCCAGCAGAGGGACTAGCAACTCCTACGAGCAGTACTTC	CASRGTSNSYEQYF
NA	TRBV20-1	TRBJ2-3	many	TGCAGTGCACACAGGGGCACAGATACGCAGTATTTT	CSAHRGTDTQYF
TRBD1	TRBV28	TRBJ2-7	few	TGTGCCAGCAGCTTTCCGATTCCGGGACAGGCCTACGAGCAGTACTTC	CASSFPIPGQAYEQYF
TRBD1	TRBV12-3/TRBV12-4	TRBJ1-5	many	TGTGCCAGCAGTTTAATACAGGGGAGGCTCAATCAGCCCCAGCATTTT	CASSLIQGRLNQPQHF
NA	TRBV7-6	TRBJ1-4	many	TGTGCCAGCAGCAAAAGGGGGGGCTTTGATGAAAAACTGTTTTTT	CASSKRGGFDEKLFF
TRBD2	TRBV25-1	TRBJ2-2	many	TGTGCCAGCAGTGAAACGCTAGCGGGAGGATGGGCCGGGGAGCTGTTTTTT	CASSETLAGGWAGELFF
NA	TRBV6-1	TRBJ1-1	NA	TGTGCCACCCGCCTGGGGGGAAACACTGAAGCTTTCTTT	CATRLGGNTEAFF
TRBD1	TRBV28	TRBJ1-2	few	TGTGCCAGCAGCCATAGCTCATGGACAGGGGATGGCTACACCTTC	CASSHSSWTGDGYTF
NA	TRBV5-1	TRBJ2-5	NA	TGCGCCAGCAGCCTCCCCGGGGCCCACTCCCAAGAGACCCAGTACTTC	CASSLPGAHSQETQYF
TRBD2	TRBV20-1	TRBJ2-1	many	TGCAGTGCTAGAGGCTACCTGCGGGAGGGCCGGAATGAGCAGTTCTTC	CSARGYLREGRNEQFF
NA	TRBV4-3	TRBJ2-1	many	TGCGCCAGCAGCCAAAGGCCCGTAGCCCCTGGGGGAGGTGAGCAGTTCTTC	CASSQRPVAPGGGEQFF
TRBD2	TRBV6-2/TRBV6-3	TRBJ2-4	NA	TGTGCCAGCAGTTACTCGAGGGGTAGCGGGAGCTCCCTAGCCAAAAACATTCAGTACTTC	CASSYSRGSGSSLAKNIQYF
TRBD2	TRBV25-1	TRBJ2-3	many	TGTGCCAGCAGTGCACTAGCGGGAGTCGCAGATACGCAGTATTTT	CASSALAGVADTQYF
NA	TRBV6-2/TRBV6-3	TRBJ2-3	NA	TGTGCCAGCAGTTATAGCGCGCAGCCCCAGTATTTT	CASSYSAQPQYF
TRBD1	TRBV4-1	TRBJ2-1	many	TGCGCCAGCAGCCTGGGACAGGGAAACAATGAGCAGTTCTTC	CASSLGQGNNEQFF
TRBD2	TRBV5-6	TRBJ2-3	many	TGTGCCAGCAGCTTGACTAGCGGAAGTGGCACAGATACGCAGTATTTT	CASSLTSGSGTDTQYF
NA	TRBV6-5	TRBJ2-1	NA	TGTGCCAGCAGTCTTGGGGACTCCTACAATGAGCAGTTCTTC	CASSLGDSYNEQFF
NA	TRBV5-1	TRBJ2-7	many	TGCGCCAGCCGGGCCGGTTCGCCCGCCTACGAGCAGTACTTC	CASRAGSPAYEQYF
TRBD2	TRBV6-4	TRBJ2-2	many	TGTGCCAGCAGTGAAACCGGGACTACCCTGACCGGGGAGCTGTTTTTT	CASSETGTTLTGELFF
TRBD1	TRBV6-6	TRBJ1-5	NA	TGTGCCAGCAGTTACTCGAGAAGGGACAGGTGGAACAATCAGCCCCAGCATTTT	CASSYSRRDRWNNQPQHF
NA	TRBV12-3/TRBV12-4	TRBJ1-1	few	TGTGCCAGCAGTCAGGAGGGAGGGGAAGCTTTCTTT	CASSQEGGEAFF
NA	TRBV9	TRBJ2-7	many	TGTGCCAGCAGCGTAGGACACCCACGGACCTACGAGCAGTACTTC	CASSVGHPRTYEQYF
NA	TRBV30	TRBJ1-2	many	TGTGCCTGGGAGTTCTACTATGGCTACACCTTC	CAWEFYYGYTF
NA	TRBV24-1	TRBJ1-5	many	TGTGCCACCAGTGATAGGTGGGACCCGTTCTCCGGGGCTCAGCCCCAGCATTTT	CATSDRWDPFSGAQPQHF
TRBD1	TRBV6-2/TRBV6-3	TRBJ2-5	NA	TGTGCCAGCGTACGACAGGGGGCGGAGACCCAGTACTTC	CASVRQGAETQYF
NA	TRBV7-9	TRBJ1-5	many	TGTGCCAGCAGGAAGGGCAATCAGCCCCAGCATTTT	CASRKGNQPQHF
NA	TRBV7-2	TRBJ2-7	many	TGTGCCAGCAGGGCCAGCTCCTACGAGCAGTACTTC	CASRASSYEQYF
NA	TRBV29-1	TRBJ2-7	many	TGCAGCGTTGTAGACAGCGGAGGGTTAGGGCAGTACTTC	CSVVDSGGLGQYF
NA	TRBV20-1	TRBJ2-5	many	TGCAGTGCTAATTCTTTGGGGACCCAGTACTTC	CSANSLGTQYF
TRBD2	TRBV6-2/TRBV6-3	TRBJ2-1	many	TGTGCCAGCACAATGACTAGCGCTTACAATGAGCAGTTCTTC	CASTMTSAYNEQFF
TRBD1	TRBV11-3	TRBJ1-2	many	TGTGCCAGCAGCTCGGGGACAGGGCTCTATGGCTACACCTTC	CASSSGTGLYGYTF
TRBD1	TRBV28	TRBJ2-5	few	TGTGCCAGCAGGGGGGACAGGGAGATTAGTCAAGAGACCCAGTACTTC	CASRGDREISQETQYF